The entry below gives a single TCR beta chain sequence along with its context. Use of 60 Vbeta and 13 Jbeta primers characterized the PCR. The assay was immunoSEQ multiplex PCR, and TCRdb's table has in-frame clones only and misses some. The table shows approximately 140,000 clones, with about 66% occurring only once. These data come from a study of cytomegalovirus exposure and HLA in healthy donors. All donors participated as healthy donors of bone marrow. The CDR3 extends over 13 amino acids. V was trimmed by 4 bases and J by 6 bases, leaving 8 bases between them. The germline V gene has CDR1 SGHTS and CDR2 YDEGEE.

The sample comprised PBMCs. The chain combines TRBV5-8 with TRBJ1-6, with D hard to call. This sequence originates from a male donor in good health and CMV-seronegative. CDR3 residues: CASSGRLNSPLHF. The CDR3 coding sequence is TGTGCCAGCAGCGGAAGACTTAATTCACCCCTCCACTTT.